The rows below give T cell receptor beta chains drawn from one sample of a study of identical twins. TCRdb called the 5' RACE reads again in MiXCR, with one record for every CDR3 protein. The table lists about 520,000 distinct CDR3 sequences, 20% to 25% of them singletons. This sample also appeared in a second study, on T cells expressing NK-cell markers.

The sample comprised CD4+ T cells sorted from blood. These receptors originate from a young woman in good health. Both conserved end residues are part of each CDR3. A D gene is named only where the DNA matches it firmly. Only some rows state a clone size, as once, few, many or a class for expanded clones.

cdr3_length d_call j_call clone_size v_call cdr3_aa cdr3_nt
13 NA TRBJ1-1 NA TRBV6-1 CASRRDFPTEAFF TGTGCCAGCAGGCGAGACTTCCCCACTGAAGCTTTCTTT
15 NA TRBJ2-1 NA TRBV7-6 CASSLVYRGHNEQFF TGTGCCAGCAGCTTAGTATACCGGGGCCACAATGAGCAGTTCTTC
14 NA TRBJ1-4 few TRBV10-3 CAISEGRDNEKLFF TGTGCCATCAGTGAGGGACGGGATAATGAAAAACTGTTTTTT
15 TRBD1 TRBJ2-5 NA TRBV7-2 CASSLGGGQTETQYF TGTGCCAGCAGCTTAGGAGGGGGACAGACGGAGACCCAGTACTTC
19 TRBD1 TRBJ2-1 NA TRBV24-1 CATSENPGQGGSAHNEQFF TGTGCCACCAGTGAGAATCCGGGACAGGGGGGAAGTGCCCACAATGAGCAGTTCTTC
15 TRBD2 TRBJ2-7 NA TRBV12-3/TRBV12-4 CASSFLRGGRYEQYF TGTGCCAGCAGTTTTCTGCGGGGGGGCAGATACGAGCAGTACTTC
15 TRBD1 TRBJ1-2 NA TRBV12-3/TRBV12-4 CASSPPTGNNYGYTF TGTGCCAGCAGTCCGCCGACAGGGAACAACTATGGCTACACCTTC
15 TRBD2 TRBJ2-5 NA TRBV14 CASSEGLAGVETQYF TGTGCCAGCAGCGAGGGACTAGCGGGAGTAGAGACCCAGTACTTC
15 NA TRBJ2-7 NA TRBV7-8 CASSLRRGSPYEQYF TGTGCCAGCAGCCTACGTAGGGGAAGTCCCTACGAGCAGTACTTC
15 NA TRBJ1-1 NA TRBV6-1 CASTSGGQQAFEAFF TGTGCCAGCACCTCTGGAGGACAGCAAGCTTTTGAAGCTTTCTTT
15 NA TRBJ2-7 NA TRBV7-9 CASSLLDRSRGEQYF TGTGCCAGCAGCCTACTTGACAGGAGCCGTGGCGAGCAGTACTTC
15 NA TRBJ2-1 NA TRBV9 CASSRNSGAYNEQFF TGTGCCAGCAGCCGAAATAGCGGAGCCTACAATGAGCAGTTCTTC
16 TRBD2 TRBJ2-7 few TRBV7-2 CASSVRLAGVSYEQYF TGTGCCAGCAGCGTGAGACTAGCGGGAGTATCGTACGAGCAGTACTTC
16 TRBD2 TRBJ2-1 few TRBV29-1 CSVLAGGPVSYNEQFF TGCAGCGTTCTAGCGGGAGGCCCAGTGTCCTACAATGAGCAGTTCTTC
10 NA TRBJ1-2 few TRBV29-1 CSVFGGGYTF TGCAGCGTTTTCGGTGGGGGCTACACCTTC
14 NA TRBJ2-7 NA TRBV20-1 CSARGDTRLYEQYF TGCAGTGCCCGAGGGGACACTCGACTCTACGAGCAGTACTTC
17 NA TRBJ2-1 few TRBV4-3 CASSQDPYPSTYNEQFF TGCGCCAGCAGCCAAGATCCGTACCCTTCTACCTACAATGAGCAGTTCTTC
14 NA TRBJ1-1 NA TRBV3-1 CASSQADTNTEAFF TGTGCCAGCAGCCAAGCGGACACGAACACTGAAGCTTTCTTT
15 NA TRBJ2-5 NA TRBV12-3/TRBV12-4 CASSSPWEYQETQYF TGTGCCAGCAGTTCGCCTTGGGAGTACCAAGAGACCCAGTACTTC
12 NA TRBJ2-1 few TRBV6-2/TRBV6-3 CASSLALLQQFF TGTGCCAGCAGTCTCGCTCTTCTTCAGCAGTTCTTC
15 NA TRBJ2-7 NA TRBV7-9 CASSLLQGPLYEQYF TGTGCCAGCAGCTTACTGCAGGGCCCACTCTACGAGCAGTACTTC
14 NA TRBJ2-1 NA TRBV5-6 CASSLGQGAHEQFF TGTGCCAGCAGCTTGGGCCAGGGTGCCCATGAGCAGTTCTTC
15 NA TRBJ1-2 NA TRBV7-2 CASDGSTGLGYGYTF TGTGCCAGCGATGGTTCGACGGGTTTAGGATATGGCTACACCTTC
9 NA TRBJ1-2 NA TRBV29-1 CSVVNGLTF TGCAGCGTCGTAAACGGTCTCACCTTC
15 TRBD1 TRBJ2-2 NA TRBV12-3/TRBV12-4 CASSFLGQGGGELFF TGTGCCAGCAGTTTTTTAGGACAGGGCGGCGGGGAGCTGTTTTTT
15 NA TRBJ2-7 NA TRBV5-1 CASSSGLPSSHEQYF TGCGCCAGCAGCTCTGGACTCCCCTCCTCTCACGAGCAGTACTTC
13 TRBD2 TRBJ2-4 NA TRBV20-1 CSAGGGRSDIQYF TGCAGCGCGGGCGGGGGTAGGTCGGACATTCAGTACTTC
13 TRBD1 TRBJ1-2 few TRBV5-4 CASRTGSYYGYTF TGTGCCAGCCGGACAGGGTCCTACTATGGCTACACCTTC
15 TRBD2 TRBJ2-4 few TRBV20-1 CSAREASGGRNIQYF TGCAGTGCTAGAGAAGCTAGCGGGGGACGAAACATTCAGTACTTC
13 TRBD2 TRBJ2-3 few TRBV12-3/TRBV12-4 CASRGDSTDTQYF TGTGCCAGCCGGGGGGATAGCACAGATACGCAGTATTTT
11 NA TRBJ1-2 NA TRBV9 CASSPGPGYTF TGTGCCAGCAGCCCAGGGCCTGGCTACACCTTC
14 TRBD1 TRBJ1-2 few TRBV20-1 CSASRDSGPLGYTF TGCAGTGCTAGTCGGGACAGTGGGCCCCTTGGCTACACCTTC
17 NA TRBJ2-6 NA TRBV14 CASSQNRILSGANVLTF TGTGCCAGCAGCCAGAACAGGATTCTCTCTGGGGCCAACGTCCTGACTTTC
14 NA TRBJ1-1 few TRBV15 CATSSTRTLAEAFF TGTGCCACCAGCTCGACACGGACACTGGCTGAAGCTTTCTTT
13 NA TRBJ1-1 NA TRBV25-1 CASSEDSGTGAFF TGTGCCAGCAGTGAAGACTCCGGGACGGGAGCTTTCTTT
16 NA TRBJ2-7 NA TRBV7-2 CASSLLSGVGSYEQYF TGTGCCAGCAGCTTACTAAGCGGAGTGGGCTCCTACGAGCAGTACTTC
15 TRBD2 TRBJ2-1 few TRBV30 CAWGVLAGGHDEQFF TGTGCCTGGGGCGTACTAGCGGGGGGACACGATGAGCAGTTCTTC
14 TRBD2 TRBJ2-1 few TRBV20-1 CSAPKREWSHEQFF TGCAGTGCTCCGAAGCGGGAGTGGTCACATGAGCAGTTCTTC